The next 17 T cell receptor beta chains were all read from a single sample in a study of follicular helper T cells after annual influenza vaccination. The sample's time point: 2015-2016 season, 7 days after influenza vaccination. Measured with immunoSEQ multiplex PCR; TCRdb has only the in-frame clones, and not every one. The table includes about 6,800 clones, around four fifths detected once. Sequences were derived from CXCR5- memory CD4+ T cells sorted from blood, sampled 7 days after influenza vaccination. The receptors were sampled from an adult who received the influenza vaccine.

This clone was picked up a small number of times. The CDR3: CASSPLGDGQPQHF. The CDR3 DNA reads TGTGCCAGCAGCCCCCTCGGGGATGGTCAGCCCCAGCATTTT. The chain recombines TRBV6-5 with TRBJ1-5; D not certain. This CDR3 spans 14 amino acids. Germline CDR1 MNHEY, CDR2 SVGAGI. V was pared by 6 bases and J by 6 bases, with 15 bases between.

The V gene is TRBV4-1, the J gene TRBJ2-2, with a possible D match to TRBD1 (6 bases). The germline V gene encodes CDR1 MGHRA and CDR2 YSYEKL. The CDR3 is made up of 14 amino acids. Trimming left V 0 bases short and J 5 bases short, with 7 bases between. The CDR3 DNA reads as TGCGCCAGCAGCCAAGATCAGGGGACCGGGGAGCTGTTTTTT. Amino acids: CASSQDQGTGELFF.

The table lists this clone with a count of one. A read error may produce the germline difference seen at one junction end. For the CDR3, the DNA is TGTGCTAGCAGCTCCACTCCCGGGGCGAACACCGGGGAGCTGTTTTTT. The encoded protein is CASSSTPGANTGELFF. This chain joins TRBV7-7 and TRBJ2-2, with TRBD2 as a possible D gene (5 bases). The germline CDR1 and CDR2 sequences are SSHAT and FNYEAQ (reference sequence). CDR3 length equals 16 residues.

The chain employs TRBV27 and TRBJ1-5; unclear D gene. Trimming shortened V by 6 bases and J by 1 base, and 13 bases separated the two germline ends. The CDR3 has 15 amino acids. The germline V gene encodes CDR1 MNHEY and CDR2 SMNVEV (reference sequence). The CDR3 sequence is CASRDAIGSNQPQHF. The CDR3 DNA sequence: TGTGCCAGCAGGGACGCTATAGGGAGCAATCAGCCCCAGCATTTT.

The chain joins TRBV6-1 to TRBJ1-1; no clear D gene. The CDR3 runs to 12 residues. Germline V lookup: CDR1 MNHNS, CDR2 SASEGT. Trimming took 2 bases from V and 6 from J, leaving 7 bases between them. The CDR3 region has the DNA TGTGCCAGCAGTGAATACAGACCTGAAGCTTTCTTT. Amino acids: CASSEYRPEAFF.

The sample holds one count of this clone. The chain carries TRBV5-1 and TRBJ1-1; no clear D. Germline CDR1 is SGHRS and CDR2 is YFSETQ. This CDR3 is built from 11 residues. Trimming removed 7 bases at V and 2 bases at J, with 6 bases between. The CDR3 is CASSLNTEAFF. The CDR3 DNA reads as TGCGCCAGCTCCCTTAACACTGAAGCTTTCTTT.

This clone is a singleton in its sample. V is TRBV7-6 and J is TRBJ2-2; 10 bases agree with TRBD2. The germline V gene has CDR1 SGHVS and CDR2 FNYEAQ. The V segment lost 4 bases and the J segment 5 bases; nucleotides outside the gene matches: 7. CDR3 length: 16 residues. The CDR3 DNA reads TGTGCCAGCAGCTCGAGACTAGCGGGTGATACCGGGGAGCTGTTTTTT. This encodes CASSSRLAGDTGELFF. Together with reference TRBV7-6 and TRBJ2-2, the CDR3 gives the full variable domain: GAGVSQSPRYKVTKRGQDVALRCDPISGHVSLYWYRQALGQGPEFLTYFNYEAQQDKSGLPNDRFSAERPEGSISTLTIQRTEQRDSAMYRCASSSRLAGDTGELFFGEGSRLTVL.

The count of this clone is one. The rearrangement links TRBV4-2 to TRBJ2-2, with D possibly TRBD2 on 6 matching bases. This CDR3 spans 17 amino acids. V lost 1 base and J 7 bases, leaving 19 bases between the germline ends. Germline loops: CDR1 LGHNA, CDR2 YNFKEQ. The CDR3 protein is CASSQGHMAEGNGELFF. Written as DNA, the CDR3 is TGTGCCAGCAGCCAAGGACATATGGCGGAGGGGAACGGGGAGCTGTTTTTT.

V and J are TRBV6-6 and TRBJ1-5; 7 positions agree with TRBD1. The germline CDR1 and CDR2 sequences are MNHNY and SVGAGI (reference sequence). Losses at the gene ends were 6 bases for V and 6 bases for J; bases not matched to a gene: 5. The CDR3 length is 13 residues. CDR3 sequence (DNA): TGTGCCAGCAGGAACAGGGGAGGTCAGCCCCAGCATTTT. This gives the protein CASRNRGGQPQHF.

The V call is TRBV6-5, the J call TRBJ1-5; the D is unclear. In germline, CDR1 is MNHEY, CDR2 SVGAGI. The CDR3 length is 12 residues. V dropped 10 bases and J dropped 10 bases, with 17 bases sitting between them. As DNA, the CDR3 is TGTGCCACCTCTATGGGCGTAGGCCCCCAGCATTTT. This sequence encodes CATSMGVGPQHF.

This sequence joins TRBV5-4 and TRBJ1-1, with D hard to call. Germline CDR1 and CDR2: SGHNT and YYREEE (reference sequence). This CDR3 region has 15 residues. V lost 4 bases and J 4 bases, leaving 17 bases between the germline ends. This chain's CDR3 is CASSVITGLGTEAFF. In nucleotides, the CDR3 is TGTGCCAGCAGCGTTATAACCGGGCTCGGCACTGAAGCTTTCTTT. The variable domain in full, with the rest retrieved from reference TRBV5-4 and TRBJ1-1, is ETGVTQSPTHLIKTRGQQVTLRCSSQSGHNTVSWYQQALGQGPQFIFQYYREEENGRGNFPPRFSGLQFPNYSSELNVNALELDDSALYLCASSVITGLGTEAFFGQGTRLTVV.

This clone came up once. This chain links TRBV2 with TRBJ2-5; D unresolved. Trimming left V 6 bases short and J 2 bases short, with 16 bases between. The CDR3 has 15 amino acids. In germline, CDR1 is SNHLY, CDR2 FYNNEI. The CDR3 reads CASRRARSAQETQYF. The CDR3 DNA sequence: TGTGCCAGCAGGAGAGCAAGGTCGGCTCAAGAGACCCAGTACTTC.

This rearrangement joins TRBV28 to TRBJ2-2; tentative D call: TRBD2 (6 bases). Between the trimmed V and J ends, which lost 6 bases and 3 bases, there was a span of 20 bases. There are 17 residues in the CDR3. Germline V gene lookup returns CDR1 MDHEN and CDR2 SYDVKM. As DNA, the CDR3 is TGTGCCAGCAGCAAGCGACTAGGGTCTAGGGACACCGGGGAGCTGTTTTTT. Translated, it gives CASSKRLGSRDTGELFF.

This chain links TRBV7-8 with TRBJ2-2; D is possibly TRBD1 (5 bases). The germline V gene has CDR1 SGHVS and CDR2 FQNEAQ. The V gene lost 3 bases and the J gene lost 1 base, with 12 bases spanning the gap. CDR3 length: 16 amino acids. The CDR3 is CASSFRGRVNTGELFF. For the CDR3, the DNA is TGTGCCAGCAGCTTTAGAGGCAGGGTGAACACCGGGGAGCTGTTTTTT.

The chain joins TRBV7-2 to TRBJ2-1; TRBD1 matches at 9 bases. Germline V lookup: CDR1 SGHTA, CDR2 FQGNSA. Germline trimming cut 3 bases from V and 6 bases from J; bases unmatched to any gene: 9. CDR3 size: 16 residues. The CDR3 DNA reads as TGTGCCAGCAGCTTCAGGGACAGGGTTTGGGGCAATGAGCAGTTCTTC. Amino acid sequence: CASSFRDRVWGNEQFF.

V gene TRBV5-1 combines with J gene TRBJ1-2, with 9 bases matching TRBD1. After removal of 4 bases from V and 8 bases from J, the junction contained 9 bases not matched to a gene. The CDR3 has 14 amino acids. The germline gives CDR1 SGHRS, CDR2 YFSETQ. CDR3 in DNA: TGCGCCAGCAGCGGTGGGACAGGGACGTTGGGCTACACCTTC. Amino acids: CASSGGTGTLGYTF.

The V call is TRBV6-5, the J call TRBJ2-5; the D gene could be TRBD1 or TRBD2 (5 bases each). The V gene lost 4 bases and the J gene lost 5 bases, with 14 bases spanning the gap. Germline assignment: CDR1 MNHEY and CDR2 SVGAGI. This CDR3 region has 14 residues. CDR3 DNA sequence: TGTGCCAGCAGTTCCGGGACCCTGGGGGAGACCCAGTACTTC. Amino acid sequence: CASSSGTLGETQYF.